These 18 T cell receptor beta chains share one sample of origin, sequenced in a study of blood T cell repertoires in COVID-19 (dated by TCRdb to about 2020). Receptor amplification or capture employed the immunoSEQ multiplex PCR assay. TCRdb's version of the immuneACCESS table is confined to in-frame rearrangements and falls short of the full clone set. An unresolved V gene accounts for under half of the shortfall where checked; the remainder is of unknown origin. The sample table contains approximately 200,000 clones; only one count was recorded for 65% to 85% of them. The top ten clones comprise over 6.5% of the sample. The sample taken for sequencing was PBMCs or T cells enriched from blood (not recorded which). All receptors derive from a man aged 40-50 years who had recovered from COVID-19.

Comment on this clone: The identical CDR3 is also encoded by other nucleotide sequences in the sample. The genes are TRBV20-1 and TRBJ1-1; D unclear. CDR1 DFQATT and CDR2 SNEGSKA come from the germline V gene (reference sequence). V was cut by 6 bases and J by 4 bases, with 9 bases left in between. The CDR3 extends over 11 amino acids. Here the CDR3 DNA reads TGCAGTGCAACCGTCGGCACTGAAGCTTTCTTT. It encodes CSATVGTEAFF.

In DNA form, the CDR3 reads TGCGCCAGCAGCCAAGAAAAGTCGCAGGGATTTAACACCGGGGAGCTGTTTTTT. Protein sequence: CASSQEKSQGFNTGELFF. The genes are TRBV4-1 and TRBJ2-2, with a possible D match to TRBD1 (5 bases). From germline, CDR1 is MGHRA and CDR2 YSYEKL. The CDR3 extends over 18 amino acids. Trimming stripped 0 bases from V and 2 bases from J, with 16 bases between.

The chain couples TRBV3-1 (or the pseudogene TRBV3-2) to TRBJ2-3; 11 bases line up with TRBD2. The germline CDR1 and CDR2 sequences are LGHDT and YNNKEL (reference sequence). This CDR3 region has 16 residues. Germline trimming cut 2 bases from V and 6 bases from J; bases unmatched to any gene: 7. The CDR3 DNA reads TGTGCCAGCAGCCAAAGGACTAGCGGGTATGGGGATACGCAGTATTTT. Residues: CASSQRTSGYGDTQYF.

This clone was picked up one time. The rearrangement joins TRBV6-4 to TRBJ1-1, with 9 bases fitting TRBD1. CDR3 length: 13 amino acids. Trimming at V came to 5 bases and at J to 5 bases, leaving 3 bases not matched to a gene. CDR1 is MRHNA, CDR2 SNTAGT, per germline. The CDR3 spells CASSRQGGTEAFF. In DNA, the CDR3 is TGTGCCAGCAGTCGACAGGGGGGTACTGAAGCTTTCTTT.

DNA of the CDR3: TGCAGTGCTAGTAGGACAGGGTTTAGGTACGAGCAGTACTTC. It codes for CSASRTGFRYEQYF. The rearrangement uses TRBV20-1 and TRBJ2-7; 8 bases align to TRBD1. The CDR3 runs 14 residues. Per germline, CDR1 DFQATT and CDR2 SNEGSKA (reference sequence). Unmatched junction bases numbered 8, after V lost 3 bases and J lost 4 bases.

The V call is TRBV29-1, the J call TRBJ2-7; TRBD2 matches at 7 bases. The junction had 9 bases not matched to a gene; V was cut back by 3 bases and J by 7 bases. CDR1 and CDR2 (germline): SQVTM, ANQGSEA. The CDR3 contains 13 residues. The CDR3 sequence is CSVEGGTELEQYF. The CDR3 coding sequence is TGCAGCGTTGAGGGAGGGACCGAGTTGGAGCAGTACTTC.

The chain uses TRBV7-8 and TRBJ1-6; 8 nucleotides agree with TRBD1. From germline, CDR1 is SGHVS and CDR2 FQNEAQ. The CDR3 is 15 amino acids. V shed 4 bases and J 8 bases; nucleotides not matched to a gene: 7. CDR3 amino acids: CASSSYGQGDSPLHF. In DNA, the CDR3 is TGTGCCAGCAGCTCCTACGGACAGGGAGATTCACCCCTCCACTTT.

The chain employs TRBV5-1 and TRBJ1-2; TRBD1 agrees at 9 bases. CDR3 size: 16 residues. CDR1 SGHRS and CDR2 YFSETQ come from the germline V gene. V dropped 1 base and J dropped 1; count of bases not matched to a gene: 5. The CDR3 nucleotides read TGCGCCAGCAGCTTGACAGGGGGCGCAAATAACTATGGCTACACCTTC. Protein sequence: CASSLTGGANNYGYTF.

CDR3 DNA sequence: TGTGCCAGCAGTTTGAACAGGGGGCACGGCTATGGCTACACCTTC. Its translation is CASSLNRGHGYGYTF. This chain connects TRBV28 to TRBJ1-2; TRBD1 matches 9 bases. Germline V gene data show CDR1 as MDHEN and CDR2 as SYDVKM. CDR3 length equals 15 residues. V gave up 3 bases and J gave up 4 bases; unmatched junction bases: 6.

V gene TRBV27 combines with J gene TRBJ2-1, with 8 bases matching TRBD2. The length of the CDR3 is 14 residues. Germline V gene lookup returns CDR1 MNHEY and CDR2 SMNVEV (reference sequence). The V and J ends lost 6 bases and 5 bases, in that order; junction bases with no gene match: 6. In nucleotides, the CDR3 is TGTGCCAGCAGCCCGACTAGCGTCCACAATGAGCAGTTCTTC. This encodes CASSPTSVHNEQFF.

CDR3 residues: CASSKGLTEAFF. CDR3 nucleotide sequence: TGTGCCAGTAGTAAGGGACTGACCGAAGCTTTCTTT. This sequence joins TRBV19 and TRBJ1-1, with a possible D match to TRBD1 (5 bases). This CDR3 region has 12 residues. V was trimmed by 4 bases and J by 8 bases, leaving 11 bases between them. Germline V gene sequence: CDR1 LNHDA, CDR2 SQIVND (reference sequence).

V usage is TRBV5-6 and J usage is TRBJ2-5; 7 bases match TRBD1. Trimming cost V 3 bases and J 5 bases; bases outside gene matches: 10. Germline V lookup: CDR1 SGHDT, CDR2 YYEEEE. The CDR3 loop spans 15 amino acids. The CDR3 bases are TGTGCCAGCAGCTCCTGGAGACAGGGTCGGGAGACCCAGTACTTC. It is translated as CASSSWRQGRETQYF. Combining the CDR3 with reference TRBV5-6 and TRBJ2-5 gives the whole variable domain DAGVTQSPTHLIKTRGQQVTLRCSPKSGHDTVSWYQQALGQGPQFIFQYYEEEERQRGNFPDRFSGHQFPNYSSELNVNALLLGDSALYLCASSSWRQGRETQYFGPGTRLLVL.

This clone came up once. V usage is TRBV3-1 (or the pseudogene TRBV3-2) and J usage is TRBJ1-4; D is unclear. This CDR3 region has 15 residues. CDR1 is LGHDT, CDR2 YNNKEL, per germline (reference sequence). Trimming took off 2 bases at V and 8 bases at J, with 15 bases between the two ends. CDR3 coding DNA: TGTGCCAGCAGCCAACCCGCGAGGAACGAGGAAAAACTGTTTTTT. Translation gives CASSQPARNEEKLFF.

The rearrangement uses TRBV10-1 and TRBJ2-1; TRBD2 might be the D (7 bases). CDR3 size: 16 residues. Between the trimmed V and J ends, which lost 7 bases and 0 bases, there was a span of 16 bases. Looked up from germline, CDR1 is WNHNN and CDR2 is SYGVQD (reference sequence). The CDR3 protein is CASKGGDSYSYNEQFF. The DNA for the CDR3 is TGCGCCAGCAAAGGGGGGGACTCCTACTCCTACAATGAGCAGTTCTTC.

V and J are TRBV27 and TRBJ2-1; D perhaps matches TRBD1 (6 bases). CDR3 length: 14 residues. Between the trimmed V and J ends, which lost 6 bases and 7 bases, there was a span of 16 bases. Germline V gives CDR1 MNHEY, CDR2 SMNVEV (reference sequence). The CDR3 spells CASSVGGARNEQFF. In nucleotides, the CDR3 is TGTGCCAGCAGCGTTGGGGGCGCAAGGAATGAGCAGTTCTTC.

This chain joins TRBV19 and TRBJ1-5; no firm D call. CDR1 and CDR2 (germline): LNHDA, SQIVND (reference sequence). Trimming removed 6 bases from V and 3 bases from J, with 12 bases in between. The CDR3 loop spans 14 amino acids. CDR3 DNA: TGTGCCAGTAGCTTAAGTAGTAACAATCAGCCCCAGCATTTT. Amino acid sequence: CASSLSSNNQPQHF.

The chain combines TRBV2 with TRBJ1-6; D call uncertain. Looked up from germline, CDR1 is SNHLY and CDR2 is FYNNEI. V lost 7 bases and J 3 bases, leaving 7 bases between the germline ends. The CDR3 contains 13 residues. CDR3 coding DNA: TGTGCCAGCATGCCAGACTATAATTCACCCCTCCACTTT. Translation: CASMPDYNSPLHF.

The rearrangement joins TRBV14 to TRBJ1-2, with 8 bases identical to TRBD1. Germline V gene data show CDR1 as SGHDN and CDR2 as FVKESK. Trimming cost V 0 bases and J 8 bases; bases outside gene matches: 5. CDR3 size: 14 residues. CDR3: CASSQELTGEGYTF. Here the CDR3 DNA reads TGTGCCAGCAGCCAAGAACTGACAGGGGAAGGCTACACCTTC.